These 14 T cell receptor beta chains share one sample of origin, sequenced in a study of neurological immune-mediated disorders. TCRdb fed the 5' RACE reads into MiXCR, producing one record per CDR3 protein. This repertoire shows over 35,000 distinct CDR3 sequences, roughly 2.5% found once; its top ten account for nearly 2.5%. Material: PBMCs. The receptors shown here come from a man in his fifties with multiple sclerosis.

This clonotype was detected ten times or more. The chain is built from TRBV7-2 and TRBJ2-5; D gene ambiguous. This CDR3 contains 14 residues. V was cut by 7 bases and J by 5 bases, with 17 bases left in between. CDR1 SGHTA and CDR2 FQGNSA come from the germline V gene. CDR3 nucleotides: TGTGCCAGCAACCAAGTAGGGTCCTACGAGACCCAGTACTTC. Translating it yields CASNQVGSYETQYF.

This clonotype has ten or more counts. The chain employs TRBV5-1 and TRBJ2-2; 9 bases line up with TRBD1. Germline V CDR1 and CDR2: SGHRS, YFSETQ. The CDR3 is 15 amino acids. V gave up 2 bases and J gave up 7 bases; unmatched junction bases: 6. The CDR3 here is CASSLGTGKGGELFF. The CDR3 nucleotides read TGCGCCAGCAGCTTAGGGACAGGGAAAGGCGGGGAGCTGTTTTTT.

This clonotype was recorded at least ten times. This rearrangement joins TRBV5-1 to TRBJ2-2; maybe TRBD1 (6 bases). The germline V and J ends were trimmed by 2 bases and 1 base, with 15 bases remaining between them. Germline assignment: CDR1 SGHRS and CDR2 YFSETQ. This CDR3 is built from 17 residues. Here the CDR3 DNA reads TGCGCCAGCAGCTTTAGATGGCAGGGGATGAACACCGGGGAGCTGTTTTTT. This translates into CASSFRWQGMNTGELFF.

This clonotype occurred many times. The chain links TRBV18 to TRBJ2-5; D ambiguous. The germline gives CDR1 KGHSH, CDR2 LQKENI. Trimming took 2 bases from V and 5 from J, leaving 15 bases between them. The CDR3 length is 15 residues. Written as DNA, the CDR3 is TGTGCCAGCTCACCAATAAGGGTGCGTCCGGAGACCCAGTACTTC. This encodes CASSPIRVRPETQYF.

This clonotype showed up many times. CDR3 DNA sequence: TGTGCCAGCAGTATACAGGGTTCGGGTCAGCCCCAGCATTTT. It encodes CASSIQGSGQPQHF. The V gene is TRBV12-3 or TRBV12-4, the J gene TRBJ1-5, with a tentative D call TRBD1 (6 bases). Trimming took 5 bases from V and 6 from J, leaving 14 bases between them. This CDR3 has 14 amino acids.

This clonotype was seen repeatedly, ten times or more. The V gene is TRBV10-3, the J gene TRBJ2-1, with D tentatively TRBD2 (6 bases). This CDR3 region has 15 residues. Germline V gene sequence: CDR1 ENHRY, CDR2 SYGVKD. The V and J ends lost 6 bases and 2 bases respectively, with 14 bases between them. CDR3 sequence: CAIRHPSVTYNEQFF. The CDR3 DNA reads TGTGCCATCAGGCACCCTAGCGTCACCTACAATGAGCAGTTCTTC.

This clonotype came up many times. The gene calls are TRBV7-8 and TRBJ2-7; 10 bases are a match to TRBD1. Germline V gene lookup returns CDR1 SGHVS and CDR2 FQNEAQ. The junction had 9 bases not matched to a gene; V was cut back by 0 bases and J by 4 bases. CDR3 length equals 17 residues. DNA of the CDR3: TGTGCCAGCAGCTTAGCCCCATGGGACAGGGGCCGGTACGAGCAGTACTTC. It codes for CASSLAPWDRGRYEQYF. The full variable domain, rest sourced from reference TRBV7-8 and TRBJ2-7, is GAGVSQSPRYKVAKRGQDVALRCDPISGHVSLFWYQQALGQGPEFLTYFQNEAQLDKSGLPSDRFFAERPEGSVSTLKIQRTQQEDSAVYLCASSLAPWDRGRYEQYFGPGTRLTVT.

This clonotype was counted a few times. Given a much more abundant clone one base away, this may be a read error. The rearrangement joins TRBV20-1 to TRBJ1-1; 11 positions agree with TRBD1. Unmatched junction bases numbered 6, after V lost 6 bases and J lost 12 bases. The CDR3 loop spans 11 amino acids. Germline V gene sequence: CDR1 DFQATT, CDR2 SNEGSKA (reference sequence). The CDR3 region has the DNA TGCAGTGCGAAGGACAGGGGGCGGTCTTTCTTT. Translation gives CSAKDRGRSFF.

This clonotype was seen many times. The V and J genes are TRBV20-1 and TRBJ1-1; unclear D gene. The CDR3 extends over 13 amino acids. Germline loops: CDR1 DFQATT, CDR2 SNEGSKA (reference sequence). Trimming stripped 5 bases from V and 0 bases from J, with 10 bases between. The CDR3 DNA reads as TGCAGTGCTTCAAAATCTCTGAACACTGAAGCTTTCTTT. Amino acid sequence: CSASKSLNTEAFF.

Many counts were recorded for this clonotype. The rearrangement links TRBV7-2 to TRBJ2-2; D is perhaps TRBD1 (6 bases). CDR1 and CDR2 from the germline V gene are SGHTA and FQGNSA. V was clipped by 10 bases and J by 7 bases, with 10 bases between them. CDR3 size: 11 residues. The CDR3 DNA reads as TGTGCCAAGGGGGATAACGGGGAGCTGTTTTTT. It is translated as CAKGDNGELFF.

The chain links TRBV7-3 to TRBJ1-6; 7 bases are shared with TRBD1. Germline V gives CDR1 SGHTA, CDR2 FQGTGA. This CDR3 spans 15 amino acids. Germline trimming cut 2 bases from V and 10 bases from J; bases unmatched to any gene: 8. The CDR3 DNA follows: TGTGCCAGCAGCTTAGAGGGGGCCAGGAGGTCACCCCTCCACTTT. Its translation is CASSLEGARRSPLHF.

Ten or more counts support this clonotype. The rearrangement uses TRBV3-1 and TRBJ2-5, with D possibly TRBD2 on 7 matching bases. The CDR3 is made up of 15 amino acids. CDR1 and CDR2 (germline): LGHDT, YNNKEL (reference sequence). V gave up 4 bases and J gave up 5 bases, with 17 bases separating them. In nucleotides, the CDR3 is TGTGCCAGCAGCCTAGGGACGGGGGGCTGGGAGACCCAGTACTTC. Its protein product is CASSLGTGGWETQYF.

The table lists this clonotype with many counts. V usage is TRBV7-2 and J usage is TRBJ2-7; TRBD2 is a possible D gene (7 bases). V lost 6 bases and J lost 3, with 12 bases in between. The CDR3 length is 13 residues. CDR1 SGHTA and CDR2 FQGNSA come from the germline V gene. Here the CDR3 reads CASSGGGGYEQYF. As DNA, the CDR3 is TGTGCCAGCAGTGGGGGGGGCGGCTACGAGCAGTACTTC.

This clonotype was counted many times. This CDR3 is CASSLGGEQFF. Written as DNA, the CDR3 is TGTGCCAGCAGCTTAGGCGGCGAGCAGTTCTTC. The chain is built from TRBV11-2 and TRBJ2-1; D not certain. CDR1 is SGHAT and CDR2 is FQNNGV in the germline V gene. Deletions cut 1 base from V and 10 bases from J, with 5 bases between. This CDR3 has 11 amino acids.